The text below deals with one T cell receptor (beta chain). The antigen is not known. The data were taken from a study of shared clonotypes between healthy human individuals. Study background: Samples came from a couple of female and three male donors aged 18 to 49.

The CDR3 contains 15 residues. The ends were cut back, 1 base at V and 0 bases at J, with 7 bases in the middle. Per the germline V gene, CDR1 is SGHNT and CDR2 is YYREEE (reference sequence). Template for every sorted-subset replicate PCR totaled approximately 200 ng DNA, approximately 30,000 T cell genomes. The method was immunoSEQ multiplex PCR; TCRdb's version includes in-frame clones alone and lacks a portion of them. Among 2.5 million or so clones, 85% to 95% were seen once, and the ten largest hold 0.14%. Study-level findings and limits: The authors sampled blood alone, and tissue repertoires likely differ.

Sequenced material: naive CD4+ T cells sorted from blood. Subset indicated: CD45RA+ positively selected. The sequence was obtained from a man between 18 and 35 years old in good health. The chain has TRBV5-4 and TRBJ2-2; D unclear. DNA of the CDR3: TGTGCCAGCAGCTTGTACGGAACGAACACCGGGGAGCTGTTTTTT. Residues: CASSLYGTNTGELFF.